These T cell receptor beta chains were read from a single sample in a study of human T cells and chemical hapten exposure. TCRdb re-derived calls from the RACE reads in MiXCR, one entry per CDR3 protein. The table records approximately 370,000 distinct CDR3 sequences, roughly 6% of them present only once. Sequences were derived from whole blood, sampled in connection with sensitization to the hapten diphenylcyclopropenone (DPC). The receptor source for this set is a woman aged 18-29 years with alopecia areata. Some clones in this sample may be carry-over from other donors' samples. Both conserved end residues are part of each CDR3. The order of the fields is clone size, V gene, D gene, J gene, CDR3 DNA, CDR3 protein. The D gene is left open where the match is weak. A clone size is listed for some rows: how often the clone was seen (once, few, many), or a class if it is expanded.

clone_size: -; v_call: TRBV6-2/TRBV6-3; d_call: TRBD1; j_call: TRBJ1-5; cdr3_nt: TGTGCCAGCAGCCAGGGACAGGGGGTCCAGCATTTT; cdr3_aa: CASSQGQGVQHF
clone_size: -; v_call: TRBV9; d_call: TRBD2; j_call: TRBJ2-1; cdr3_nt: TGTGCCAGCAGCGTAGCTCTAGCGGGGGGAGAGCAGTTCTTC; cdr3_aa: CASSVALAGGEQFF
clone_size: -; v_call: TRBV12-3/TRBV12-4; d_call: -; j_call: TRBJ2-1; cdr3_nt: TGTGCCAGCACGTCCCGGGACATCAGTGAGCAGTTCTTC; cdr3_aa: CASTSRDISEQFF
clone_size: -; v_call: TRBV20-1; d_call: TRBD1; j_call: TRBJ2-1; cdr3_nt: TGCAGTGCTGACGGACAGGGAGGATCCTACAATGAGCAGTTCTTC; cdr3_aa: CSADGQGGSYNEQFF
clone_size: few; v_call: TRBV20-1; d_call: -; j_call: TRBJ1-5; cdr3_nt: TGCAGTGCTAGGGACTACCAGAGCAATCAGCCCCAGCATTTT; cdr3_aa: CSARDYQSNQPQHF
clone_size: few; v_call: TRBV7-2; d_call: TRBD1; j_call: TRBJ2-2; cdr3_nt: TGTGCCAGCAGCTTACGGACAGGGACGGACGGGGAGCTGTTTTTT; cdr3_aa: CASSLRTGTDGELFF
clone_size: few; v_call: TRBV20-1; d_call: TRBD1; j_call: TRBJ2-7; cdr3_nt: TGCAGTGCTAGAGATCTGGGAGACAGGGACTACGAGCAGTACTTC; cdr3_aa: CSARDLGDRDYEQYF
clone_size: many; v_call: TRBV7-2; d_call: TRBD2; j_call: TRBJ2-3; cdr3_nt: TGTGCCAGCAGCTTAGCCAGCGCTAGCGGGGGGGCAGGCACAGATACGCAGTATTTT; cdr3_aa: CASSLASASGGAGTDTQYF
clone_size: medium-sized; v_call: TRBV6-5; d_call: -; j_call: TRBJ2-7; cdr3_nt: TGTGCCAGCAGTTTGCCTAACTCCTACGAGCAGTACTTC; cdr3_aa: CASSLPNSYEQYF
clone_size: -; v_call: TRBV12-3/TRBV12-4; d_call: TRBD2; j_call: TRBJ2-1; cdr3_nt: TGTGCCAGCAGTCCAGCCCGACTAGCGGAATACAATGAGCAGTTCTTC; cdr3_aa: CASSPARLAEYNEQFF
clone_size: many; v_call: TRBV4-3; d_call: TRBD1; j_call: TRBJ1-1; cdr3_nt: TGCGCCAGCAGCCAAGGCTCGGGGGTGGCAGGGGGCCGCAGGAACACTGAAGCTTTCTTT; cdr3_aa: CASSQGSGVAGGRRNTEAFF
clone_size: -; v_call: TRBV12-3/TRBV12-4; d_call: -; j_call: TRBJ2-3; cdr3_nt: TGTGCCAGCAGTCCCCTAGGGGGGGAGTATCGAGATACGCAGTATTTT; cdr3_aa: CASSPLGGEYRDTQYF
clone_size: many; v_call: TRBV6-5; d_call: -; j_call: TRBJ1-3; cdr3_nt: TGTGCCAGCGGGACTGGAAACACCATATATTTT; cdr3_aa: CASGTGNTIYF
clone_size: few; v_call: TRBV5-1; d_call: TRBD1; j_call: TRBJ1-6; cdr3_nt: TGCGCCAGCAGCTTGGAACAGGGGGCAAGGAATTCACCCCTCCACTTT; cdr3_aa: CASSLEQGARNSPLHF
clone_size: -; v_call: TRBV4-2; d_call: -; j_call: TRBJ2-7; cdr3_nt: TGTGCCAGCAGCCAAGATCCGGGCAGGGCTTACGAGCAGTACTTC; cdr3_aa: CASSQDPGRAYEQYF
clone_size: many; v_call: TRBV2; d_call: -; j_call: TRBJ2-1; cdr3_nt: TGTGCCAGCAGTGAAGCGAGAAGTCAGGAGCAGTTCTTC; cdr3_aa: CASSEARSQEQFF
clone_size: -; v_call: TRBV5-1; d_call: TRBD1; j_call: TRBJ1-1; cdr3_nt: TGCGCCAGCAGCTTGACAGGGGGCGGCCGGGCTGAAGCTTTCTTT; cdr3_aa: CASSLTGGGRAEAFF
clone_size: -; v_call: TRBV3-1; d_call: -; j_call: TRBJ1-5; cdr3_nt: TGTGCCAGCAGCCAAGCCACGACAGTCGGGCAGCCCCAGCATTTT; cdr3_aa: CASSQATTVGQPQHF
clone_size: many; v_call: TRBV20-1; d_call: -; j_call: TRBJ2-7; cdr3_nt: TGCAGTGCTAGAGTCAGGGGAAGGGTAAACTACGAGCAGTACTTC; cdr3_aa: CSARVRGRVNYEQYF
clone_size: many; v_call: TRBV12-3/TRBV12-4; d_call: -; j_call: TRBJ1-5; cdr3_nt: TGTGCCAGCAGTTTATTTAGTTATCAGCCCCAGCATTTT; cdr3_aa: CASSLFSYQPQHF
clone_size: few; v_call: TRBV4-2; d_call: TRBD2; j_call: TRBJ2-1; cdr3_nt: TGTGCCAGCAAGATGACTAGCGGGTACAATGAGCAGTTCTTC; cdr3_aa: CASKMTSGYNEQFF
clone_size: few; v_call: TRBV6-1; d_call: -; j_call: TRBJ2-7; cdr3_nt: TGTGCCAGCAGTCGGACAGTTGGCGAGCAGTACTTC; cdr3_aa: CASSRTVGEQYF
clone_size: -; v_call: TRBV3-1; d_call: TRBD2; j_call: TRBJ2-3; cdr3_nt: TGTGCCAGCAGCCAAGAAACTCCATTACAGGGACTAGGAGCAGATACGCAGTATTTT; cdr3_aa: CASSQETPLQGLGADTQYF
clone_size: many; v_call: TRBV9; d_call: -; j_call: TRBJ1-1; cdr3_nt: TGTGCCAGCAGCGTTGACTCGAACACTGAAGCTTTCTTT; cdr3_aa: CASSVDSNTEAFF
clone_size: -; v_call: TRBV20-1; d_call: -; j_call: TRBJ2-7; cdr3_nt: TGCAGTGCTAGGGGACCTGACTACGAGCAGTACTTC; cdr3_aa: CSARGPDYEQYF
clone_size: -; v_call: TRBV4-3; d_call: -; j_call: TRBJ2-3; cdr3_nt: TGCGCCAGCAGCCCCACTACGACAGATACGCAGTATTTT; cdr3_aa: CASSPTTTDTQYF
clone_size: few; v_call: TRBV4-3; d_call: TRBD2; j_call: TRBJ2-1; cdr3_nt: TGCGCCAGCAGCCAAGTACCGACTAGCGGGGAACTAAGCTCCTACAATGAGCAGTTCTTC; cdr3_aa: CASSQVPTSGELSSYNEQFF
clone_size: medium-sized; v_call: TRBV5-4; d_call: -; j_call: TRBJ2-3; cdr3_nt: TGTGCCAGCAGCTCCGTCACGGTGGGGATGGGCACAGATACGCAGTATTTT; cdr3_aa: CASSSVTVGMGTDTQYF
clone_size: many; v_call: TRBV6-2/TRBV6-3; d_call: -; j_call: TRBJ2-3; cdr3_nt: TGTGCCAGCAGTTACTCCAAGGGACTGCCGAGGGGCCCTGATACGCAGTATTTT; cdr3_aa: CASSYSKGLPRGPDTQYF
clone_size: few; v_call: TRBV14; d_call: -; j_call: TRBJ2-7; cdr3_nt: TGTGCCAGCAGGAAGACAGGAACCTACGAGCAGTACTTC; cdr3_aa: CASRKTGTYEQYF
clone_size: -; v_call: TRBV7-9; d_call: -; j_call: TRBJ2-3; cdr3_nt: TGTGCCAGCAGCTTATCCGGCTCCGGACTCCGCACAGATACGCAGTATTTT; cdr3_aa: CASSLSGSGLRTDTQYF
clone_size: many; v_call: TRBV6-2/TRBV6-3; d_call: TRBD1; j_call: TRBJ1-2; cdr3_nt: TGTGCCAGCAGGAAGACAGGGAACTATGGCTACACCTTC; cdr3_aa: CASRKTGNYGYTF
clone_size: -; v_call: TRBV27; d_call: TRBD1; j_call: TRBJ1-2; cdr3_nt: TGTGCCAGCAGTTTGAAAGGGGGCAACTATGGCTACACCTTC; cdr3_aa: CASSLKGGNYGYTF
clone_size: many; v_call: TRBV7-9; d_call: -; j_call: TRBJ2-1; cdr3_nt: TGTGCCAGCAGGAACCTAATCGACGATGAGCAGTTCTTC; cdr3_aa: CASRNLIDDEQFF
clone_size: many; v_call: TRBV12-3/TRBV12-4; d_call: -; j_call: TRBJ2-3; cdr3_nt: TGTGCCAGCAGTCCCCGACGAGGGGACGATACGCAGTATTTT; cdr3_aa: CASSPRRGDDTQYF
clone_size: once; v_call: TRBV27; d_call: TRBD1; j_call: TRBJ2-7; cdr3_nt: TGTGCCAGCAGTTTACAAGGGGGCTTGGGATACGAGCAGTACTTC; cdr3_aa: CASSLQGGLGYEQYF
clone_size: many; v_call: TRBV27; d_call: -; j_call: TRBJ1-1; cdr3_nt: TGTGCCAGCAGTATGGTAGCTGGTGGCACTGAAGCTTTCTTT; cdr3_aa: CASSMVAGGTEAFF
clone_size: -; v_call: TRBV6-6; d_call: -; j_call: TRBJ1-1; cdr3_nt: TGTGCCAGCAGTTACCAACAGGGTTCGACTGAAGCTTTCTTT; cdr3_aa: CASSYQQGSTEAFF
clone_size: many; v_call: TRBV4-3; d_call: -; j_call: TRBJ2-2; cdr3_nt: TGCGCCAGCAGCCTGCAGGGGGGTTCCACCGGGGAGCTGTTTTTT; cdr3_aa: CASSLQGGSTGELFF
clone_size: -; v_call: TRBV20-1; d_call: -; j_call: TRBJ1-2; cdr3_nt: TGCAGTGCTAGTCGGGACATAAACTATGGCTACACCTTC; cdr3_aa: CSASRDINYGYTF
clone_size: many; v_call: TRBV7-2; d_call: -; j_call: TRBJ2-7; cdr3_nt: TGTGCCAGCAGCTTAGCGACGATTACCTACGAGCAGTACTTC; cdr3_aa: CASSLATITYEQYF
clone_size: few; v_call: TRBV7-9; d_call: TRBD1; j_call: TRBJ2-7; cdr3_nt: TGTGCCAGCATCGGGACAGGGGACTCCTACGAGCAGTACTTC; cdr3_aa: CASIGTGDSYEQYF
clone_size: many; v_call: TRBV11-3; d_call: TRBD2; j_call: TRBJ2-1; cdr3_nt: TGTGCCAGCAGCTTTAGCGGGGGGGCCAGGAGTGAGCAGTTCTTC; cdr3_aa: CASSFSGGARSEQFF
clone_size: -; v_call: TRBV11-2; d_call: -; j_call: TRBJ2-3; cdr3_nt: TGTGCCAGCAGCTCACTCCCGCACCCCACAGATACGCAGTATTTT; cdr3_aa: CASSSLPHPTDTQYF
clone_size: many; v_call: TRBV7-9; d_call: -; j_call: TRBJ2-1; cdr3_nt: TGTGCCAGCAGCTGGGCTAGCTTTCCCGATGAGCAGTTCTTC; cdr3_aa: CASSWASFPDEQFF
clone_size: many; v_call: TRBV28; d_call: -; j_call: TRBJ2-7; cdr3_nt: TGTGCCAGCAGTCCCGACATCGACTACGAGCAGTACTTC; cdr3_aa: CASSPDIDYEQYF
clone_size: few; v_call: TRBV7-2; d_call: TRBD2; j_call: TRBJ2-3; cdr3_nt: TGTGCCAGCAGCTTCAGACTAGCGGGGCACACAGATACGCAGTATTTT; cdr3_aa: CASSFRLAGHTDTQYF
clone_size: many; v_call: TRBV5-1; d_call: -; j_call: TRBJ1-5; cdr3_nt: TGCGCCAGCAGAACCGACGCGAATCAGCCCCAGCATTTT; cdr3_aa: CASRTDANQPQHF
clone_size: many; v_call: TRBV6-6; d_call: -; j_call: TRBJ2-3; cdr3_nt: TGTGCCAGCAGTTACCCAGCTCGGGCAGATACGCAGTATTTT; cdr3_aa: CASSYPARADTQYF
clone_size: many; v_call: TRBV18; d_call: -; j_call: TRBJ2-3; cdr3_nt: TGTGCCAGCTCACCACGTACCCGCACAGATACGCAGTATTTT; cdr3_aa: CASSPRTRTDTQYF
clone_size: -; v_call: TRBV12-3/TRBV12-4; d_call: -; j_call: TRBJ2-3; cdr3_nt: TGTGCCAGCAGTTTTGGGCCGGGCCCTAGCACAGATACGCAGTATTTT; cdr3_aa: CASSFGPGPSTDTQYF
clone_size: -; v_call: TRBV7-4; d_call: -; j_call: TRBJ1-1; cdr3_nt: TGTGCAGAGAGCGGGAACACTGAAGCTTTCTTT; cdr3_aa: CAESGNTEAFF
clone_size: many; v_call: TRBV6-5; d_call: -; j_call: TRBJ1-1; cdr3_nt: TGTGCCAGCAGTTACGGACGGCCGAACACTGAAGCTTTCTTT; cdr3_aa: CASSYGRPNTEAFF
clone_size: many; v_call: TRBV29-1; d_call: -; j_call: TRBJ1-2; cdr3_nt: TGCAGCGTTACTACACAGAACTATGGCTACACCTTC; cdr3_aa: CSVTTQNYGYTF